Listed below are T cell receptor beta chains from one sample, sequenced in a study of T cell repertoires in cytomegalovirus infection. MiXCR, run by TCRdb on the reads, gives a single entry per CDR3 protein. The sample has about 740,000 distinct CDR3 sequences; 35% are singletons. Specimen: PBMCs. These receptors were taken from a human donor in good health (CMV status not recorded). Some clones in this sample may be carry-over from other donors' samples. The CDR3 runs from the conserved cysteine through the conserved F or W. A D gene is named only where the DNA matches it firmly. A clone size is listed for some rows: how often the clone was seen (once, few, many), or a class if it is expanded.

j_call	d_call	v_call	cdr3_length	clone_size	cdr3_aa	cdr3_nt
TRBJ1-6	TRBD1	TRBV6-1	13	many	CASQTGTNSPLHF	TGTGCCAGCCAGACAGGGACGAATTCACCCCTCCACTTT
TRBJ2-5	.	TRBV4-1	19	.	CASSQDYRESLSLQETQYF	TGCGCCAGCAGCCAAGATTATAGGGAATCCCTCTCTCTCCAAGAGACCCAGTACTTC
TRBJ2-1	.	TRBV7-9	14	few	CASSLQIKPHEQFF	TGTGCCAGCAGCCTCCAGATAAAACCCCATGAGCAGTTCTTC
TRBJ2-2	.	TRBV24-1	15	once	CATSDLRGGTGELFF	TGTGCCACCAGTGATTTGCGTGGGGGCACCGGGGAGCTGTTTTTT
TRBJ1-1	.	TRBV6-1	13	.	CASSTELSTEAFF	TGTGCCAGCAGTACGGAGTTGAGCACTGAAGCTTTCTTT
TRBJ2-7	.	TRBV6-5	15	.	CASSRYTAGGYEQYF	TGTGCCAGCAGTAGGTACACGGCCGGCGGCTACGAGCAGTACTTC
TRBJ2-1	.	TRBV7-9	16	.	CASSTPGGGTDNEQFF	TGTGCCAGCAGCACACCGGGGGGGGGGACAGACAATGAGCAGTTCTTC
TRBJ2-5	TRBD2	TRBV20-1	15	few	CSAGETSGRQETQYF	TGCAGTGCTGGGGAGACTAGCGGGAGACAAGAGACCCAGTACTTC
TRBJ2-7	.	TRBV28	15	few	CASHSSWGGSYEQYF	TGTGCCAGCCATTCTTCGTGGGGAGGCTCCTACGAGCAGTACTTC
TRBJ2-1	.	TRBV3-1	14	.	CASSRSRGVNEQFF	TGTGCCAGCAGCCGTTCGCGGGGTGTCAATGAGCAGTTCTTC
TRBJ1-1	TRBD1	TRBV28	14	.	CASSPTGAPKEAFF	TGTGCCAGCAGTCCGACAGGGGCACCAAAGGAAGCTTTCTTT
TRBJ1-5	.	TRBV4-1	17	.	CASSQESPGRINQPQHF	TGCGCCAGCAGCCAAGAGTCCCCGGGACGGATCAATCAGCCCCAGCATTTT
TRBJ1-6	.	TRBV10-3	14	.	CAIKGEGIGSPLHF	TGTGCCATCAAAGGGGAGGGAATCGGTTCACCCCTCCACTTT
TRBJ1-1	.	TRBV12-3/TRBV12-4	17	few	CASSFGQGLRYGTEAFF	TGTGCCAGCAGTTTTGGTCAGGGACTACGCTATGGCACTGAAGCTTTCTTT
TRBJ2-5	TRBD2	TRBV6-1	17	.	CASSIPPGLAGVETQYF	TGTGCCAGCAGTATTCCACCAGGACTAGCGGGAGTGGAGACCCAGTACTTC
TRBJ2-7	TRBD2	TRBV7-7	18	few	CASSPGTSGRAALYEQYF	TGTGCTAGCAGCCCAGGGACTAGCGGGAGAGCAGCGCTCTACGAGCAGTACTTC
TRBJ2-3	.	TRBV15	13	.	CATSRQQADTQYF	TGTGCCACCAGCAGACAACAGGCAGATACGCAGTATTTT
TRBJ2-2	TRBD1	TRBV7-9	14	few	CASRPTGDTGELFF	TGTGCCAGCAGGCCTACAGGGGACACCGGGGAGCTGTTTTTT
TRBJ2-7	.	TRBV7-4	12	.	CASRDGTREQYF	TGTGCCTCACGGGACGGCACAAGAGAGCAGTACTTC
TRBJ2-7	.	TRBV5-4	14	.	CASSLADGLYEQYF	TGTGCCAGCAGCTTGGCTGACGGACTCTACGAGCAGTACTTC
TRBJ1-4	.	TRBV5-5	16	few	CASSLDPRALNEKLFF	TGTGCCAGCAGCTTGGACCCCCGGGCCCTGAATGAAAAACTGTTTTTT
TRBJ1-2	.	TRBV7-2	13	many	CASSTGVNYGYTF	TGTGCCAGCAGCACGGGGGTTAACTATGGCTACACCTTC
TRBJ2-4	TRBD1	TRBV6-9	16	.	CASSYRGDRDGDIQYF	TGTGCCAGCAGTTACCGAGGCGACAGGGATGGAGACATTCAGTACTTC
TRBJ1-1	TRBD1	TRBV7-6	16	.	CASSGTGGGLNTEAFF	TGTGCCAGCAGCGGGACAGGGGGCGGATTGAACACTGAAGCTTTCTTT
TRBJ1-1	.	TRBV28	13	few	CASSLRRSTEAFF	TGTGCCAGCAGTTTACGAAGAAGCACTGAAGCTTTCTTT
TRBJ1-1	.	TRBV19	13	many	CASSIGGNTEAFF	TGTGCCAGTAGTATTGGGGGGAACACTGAAGCTTTCTTT